These T cell receptor beta chains were read from a single sample in a study of OX40 agonist ivuxolimab in advanced cancers. The table came from immunoSEQ multiplex PCR; TCRdb's copy has only in-frame clones and leaves some out. The repertoire holds tens of thousands of clones, with about nine tenths as singletons. The sequencing here drew on CD4+ or CD8+ T cells sorted from blood, taken in a trial of the OX40 agonist ivuxolimab. The receptors stem from an adult with an advanced solid tumor such as melanoma, head and neck, liver or kidney cancer. The CDR3 runs from the conserved cysteine through the conserved F or W. D genes are given only for firm matches. Size is stated for part of the rows, as once, few or many counts, or as a class when the clone is expanded.

size: few
D: NA
V: TRBV5-4
J: TRBJ2-7
DNA: TGTGCCAGCAGCTACGGGGGACGATCCTACGAGCAGTACTTC
CDR3: CASSYGGRSYEQYF

size: NA
D: NA
V: TRBV5-6
J: TRBJ1-1
DNA: TGTGCCAGCAGCTTGGATGGGACATATGTAGCTTTCTTT
CDR3: CASSLDGTYVAFF

size: NA
D: NA
V: TRBV6-6
J: TRBJ1-4
DNA: TGTGCCAGCAGTTTGGCTTTGGAGGGGCAACTGTTTTTT
CDR3: CASSLALEGQLFF

size: NA
D: NA
V: TRBV11-2
J: TRBJ1-4
DNA: TGTGCCAGCAGCCTCCGCCGACTGGATGAAAAACTGTTTTTT
CDR3: CASSLRRLDEKLFF

size: NA
D: TRBD1
V: TRBV5-4
J: TRBJ2-2
DNA: TGTGCCAGCCAGGGGACAGGGCGCACCGGGGAGCTGTTTTTT
CDR3: CASQGTGRTGELFF

size: NA
D: TRBD1
V: TRBV6-7
J: TRBJ1-3
DNA: TGTGCCAGCAATCTACAGGGGGAAGAAAACACCATATATTTT
CDR3: CASNLQGEENTIYF

size: once
D: NA
V: TRBV4-2
J: TRBJ2-3
DNA: TGTGCCAGCAGCCAAGATGTTCCGGGAGCTGGCGCAGATACGCAGTATTTT
CDR3: CASSQDVPGAGADTQYF

size: NA
D: TRBD1
V: TRBV18
J: TRBJ1-3
DNA: TGTGCCAGCTCCCCCGGACAGGGGGGTGGAAACACCATATATTTT
CDR3: CASSPGQGGGNTIYF

size: NA
D: TRBD2
V: TRBV28
J: TRBJ2-1
DNA: TGTGCCAGCAGTTCGAGCAGGGGGCGTCTAGCGGGAGGCTCCTACAATGAGCAGTTCTTC
CDR3: CASSSSRGRLAGGSYNEQFF

size: NA
D: TRBD2
V: TRBV28
J: TRBJ2-7
DNA: TGTGCCAGCAGTTTTGGGTTGGCTAGCGGGAGCTACGAGCAGTACTTC
CDR3: CASSFGLASGSYEQYF

size: NA
D: NA
V: TRBV28
J: TRBJ1-5
DNA: TGTGCCAGCAGTTTGGGCAATCAGCCCCAGCATTTT
CDR3: CASSLGNQPQHF

size: NA
D: TRBD1
V: TRBV19
J: TRBJ1-5
DNA: TGTGCCAGTAGCGATCCCGGGACAGGCCTTAATCAGCCCCAGCATTTT
CDR3: CASSDPGTGLNQPQHF

size: NA
D: NA
V: TRBV6-1
J: TRBJ1-1
DNA: TGTGCCAGCAGTGAAATAGGGATGGGCACTGAAGCTTTCTTT
CDR3: CASSEIGMGTEAFF

size: NA
D: TRBD1
V: TRBV11-1
J: TRBJ2-5
DNA: TGTGCCAGCAGCCGGGGACAGGGTGAGACCCAGTACTTC
CDR3: CASSRGQGETQYF

size: NA
D: NA
V: TRBV30
J: TRBJ2-5
DNA: TGTGCCTGGAGTTTTTCGGGATTAGAGACCCAGTACTTC
CDR3: CAWSFSGLETQYF

size: NA
D: TRBD2
V: TRBV6-6
J: TRBJ2-1
DNA: TGTGCCAGCAGTCCTCTAGCGGGAACCTACAATGAGCAGTTCTTC
CDR3: CASSPLAGTYNEQFF

size: once
D: NA
V: TRBV19
J: TRBJ1-3
DNA: TGTGCCAGTAGTTCAGGGTCGGCGGAAAACACCATATATTTT
CDR3: CASSSGSAENTIYF

size: NA
D: NA
V: TRBV14
J: TRBJ2-1
DNA: TGTGCCAGCAGCCCGTCGGACGGAAGCTCCTACAATGAGCAGTTCTTC
CDR3: CASSPSDGSSYNEQFF

size: NA
D: TRBD2
V: TRBV5-4
J: TRBJ2-3
DNA: TGTGCCAGCAGCTTGGTGGGTGCGGGAGCGGATACGCAGTATTTT
CDR3: CASSLVGAGADTQYF

size: NA
D: TRBD1
V: TRBV14
J: TRBJ1-2
DNA: TGTGCCAGCAGCGCCAGGGGGCTAAGCTATGGCTACACCTTC
CDR3: CASSARGLSYGYTF

size: NA
D: NA
V: TRBV19
J: TRBJ1-5
DNA: TGTGCCAGTAAATCTGGACGGATCAATCAGCCCCAGCATTTT
CDR3: CASKSGRINQPQHF

size: NA
D: NA
V: TRBV14
J: TRBJ2-7
DNA: TGTGCCAGCAGCCGGCTTCCGGGCGAGCAGTACTTC
CDR3: CASSRLPGEQYF

size: NA
D: NA
V: TRBV5-4
J: TRBJ2-2
DNA: TGTGCCAGCAGCTTGTCCGGGGAGCTGTTTTTT
CDR3: CASSLSGELFF

size: NA
D: TRBD1
V: TRBV6-6
J: TRBJ2-2
DNA: TGTGCCAGCAGTTACTCCGGGACAGGGGCCACCGGGGAGCTGTTTTTT
CDR3: CASSYSGTGATGELFF

size: NA
D: TRBD2
V: TRBV5-1
J: TRBJ2-6
DNA: TGCGCCAGCAGCCCGGGACTAGCGGCTGGGGCCAACGTCCTGACTTTC
CDR3: CASSPGLAAGANVLTF

size: NA
D: NA
V: TRBV18
J: TRBJ2-7
DNA: TGTGCCAGCTCACCACCAGGTCTAGCTAACGAGCAGTACTTC
CDR3: CASSPPGLANEQYF

size: once
D: NA
V: TRBV28
J: TRBJ1-4
DNA: TGTGCCAGCAGTCGACCCTCCACTACGGGGGTTTGGGAAAAACTGTTTTTT
CDR3: CASSRPSTTGVWEKLFF

size: NA
D: NA
V: TRBV19
J: TRBJ2-1
DNA: TGTGCCAGTAGTTCCCGGAACCCCAATGAGCAGTTCTTC
CDR3: CASSSRNPNEQFF

size: NA
D: NA
V: TRBV10-1
J: TRBJ2-1
DNA: TGCGCCAGCAGTGAGTCTGACTCTGGGGAGCAGTTCTTC
CDR3: CASSESDSGEQFF

size: once
D: NA
V: TRBV6-1
J: TRBJ2-4
DNA: TGTGCCAGCAGTGGGGGAGGAGGGGAGTCCGACATTCAGTACTTC
CDR3: CASSGGGGESDIQYF

size: NA
D: NA
V: TRBV18
J: TRBJ1-5
DNA: TGTGCCAGCTCAGACAGAAAGGGGGGGATCAATCAGCCCCAGCATTTT
CDR3: CASSDRKGGINQPQHF

size: NA
D: NA
V: TRBV28
J: TRBJ1-2
DNA: TGTGCCAGCAGTTTGACAGACTATGGCTACACCTTC
CDR3: CASSLTDYGYTF

size: NA
D: TRBD1
V: TRBV4-2
J: TRBJ2-5
DNA: TGTGCCAGCAGCCAGGGGACAGAACAAGAGACCCAGTACTTC
CDR3: CASSQGTEQETQYF

size: NA
D: NA
V: TRBV7-9
J: TRBJ1-1
DNA: TGTGCCAGCAGCCAAGGCGGGTACACTGAAGCTTTCTTT
CDR3: CASSQGGYTEAFF

size: few
D: TRBD1
V: TRBV29-1
J: TRBJ1-1
DNA: TGCAGCGTTTTCGAGCCGACAGGGGGGCCTGGTGAAGCTTTCTTT
CDR3: CSVFEPTGGPGEAFF

size: NA
D: NA
V: TRBV7-9
J: TRBJ2-5
DNA: TGTGCCAGCAGCCGCGAAGAGACCCAGTACTTC
CDR3: CASSREETQYF

size: few
D: TRBD1
V: TRBV18
J: TRBJ1-4
DNA: TGTGCCAGCTCACCCTCGGGACAGCCGAATGAAAAACTGTTTTTT
CDR3: CASSPSGQPNEKLFF

size: NA
D: NA
V: TRBV10-2
J: TRBJ2-3
DNA: TGCGCCAGCAGTGAGTCGACGGATACGCAGTATTTT
CDR3: CASSESTDTQYF

size: NA
D: NA
V: TRBV30
J: TRBJ1-5
DNA: TGTGCCTGGAGTGTCGGGCGGCTTAATCAGCCCCAGCATTTT
CDR3: CAWSVGRLNQPQHF

size: few
D: NA
V: TRBV9
J: TRBJ1-2
DNA: TGTGCCAGCGGAACAGGGAACTATGGCTACACCTTC
CDR3: CASGTGNYGYTF

size: NA
D: NA
V: TRBV7-2
J: TRBJ2-1
DNA: TGTGCCAGCAGCTTATCTGCTGCCATAATCGGTTATGAGCAGTTCTTC
CDR3: CASSLSAAIIGYEQFF

size: NA
D: TRBD2
V: TRBV5-6
J: TRBJ2-3
DNA: TGTGCCAGCAGCTTCCGGGGGAGGGCCTCGAGCACAGATACGCAGTATTTT
CDR3: CASSFRGRASSTDTQYF

size: NA
D: TRBD1
V: TRBV6-1
J: TRBJ1-5
DNA: TGTGCCAGCAGGGACGGGACAGGAAATCAGCCCCAGCATTTT
CDR3: CASRDGTGNQPQHF

size: NA
D: NA
V: TRBV4-1
J: TRBJ2-1
DNA: TGCGCCAGCAGCCAAGATATAGCGGACCCATACAATGAGCAGTTCTTC
CDR3: CASSQDIADPYNEQFF

size: NA
D: TRBD1
V: TRBV5-1
J: TRBJ2-2
DNA: TGCGCCAGCAGCGTGGACAGGGCGGGCACCGGGGAGCTGTTTTTT
CDR3: CASSVDRAGTGELFF

size: once
D: NA
V: TRBV11-2
J: TRBJ2-7
DNA: TGTGCCAGCAGCTTAAACTACGAGCAGTACTTC
CDR3: CASSLNYEQYF

size: NA
D: NA
V: TRBV7-8
J: TRBJ1-5
DNA: TGTGCCAGCAGCTTTACCGGGTGGGATCAGCCCCAGCATTTT
CDR3: CASSFTGWDQPQHF

size: NA
D: NA
V: TRBV29-1
J: TRBJ1-2
DNA: TGCAGCGTTGAAGATCGCGCACAGCATCCCGGCTACACCTTC
CDR3: CSVEDRAQHPGYTF

size: NA
D: NA
V: TRBV10-3
J: TRBJ2-7
DNA: TGTGCCATCAGTGGGTCATCCAGCTACGAGCAGTACTTC
CDR3: CAISGSSSYEQYF

size: NA
D: TRBD1
V: TRBV12-5
J: TRBJ1-5
DNA: TGTGCTAGTGGCTCGGGAGTCAGGGGGCAAGATCAGCCCCAGCATTTT
CDR3: CASGSGVRGQDQPQHF

size: NA
D: NA
V: TRBV7-9
J: TRBJ2-3
DNA: TGTGCCAGCAGCCACAGACTATCAGATACGCAGTATTTT
CDR3: CASSHRLSDTQYF

size: NA
D: NA
V: TRBV7-3
J: TRBJ2-2
DNA: TGTGCCAGCAGCTTACAGGACACCGGGGAGCTGTTTTTT
CDR3: CASSLQDTGELFF

size: NA
D: NA
V: TRBV2
J: TRBJ1-6
DNA: TGTGCCAGCAGTGACTCCTCGTCACCCCTCCACTTT
CDR3: CASSDSSSPLHF

size: NA
D: NA
V: TRBV5-1
J: TRBJ1-2
DNA: TGCGCCAGCAGCTTGAAGTCCGGAGAGGGCTACACCTTC
CDR3: CASSLKSGEGYTF

size: NA
D: NA
V: TRBV7-3
J: TRBJ2-3
DNA: TGTGCCAGCAGCTTAACCCAAGCCCCCTTTACGCAGTATTTT
CDR3: CASSLTQAPFTQYF

size: once
D: NA
V: TRBV6-1
J: TRBJ1-3
DNA: TGTGCCAGCAGTGAACTGGGCAGTTGGACTGGAAACACCATATATTTT
CDR3: CASSELGSWTGNTIYF

size: few
D: NA
V: TRBV9
J: TRBJ2-5
DNA: TGTGCCAGCAGCAGGGGTCAAGAGACCCAGTACTTC
CDR3: CASSRGQETQYF

size: NA
D: NA
V: TRBV28
J: TRBJ1-6
DNA: TGTGCCAGCAGTCGGATCGATAATTCACCCCTCCACTTT
CDR3: CASSRIDNSPLHF

size: once
D: NA
V: TRBV7-2
J: TRBJ2-3
DNA: TGTGCCAGCAGCCCCCAGGGACCAGATACGCAGTATTTT
CDR3: CASSPQGPDTQYF